Shown below are 11 T cell receptor beta chains from a single sample sequenced in a study of T cells expressing NK-cell markers. TCRdb re-called the 5' RACE reads, yielding one record per CDR3 amino acid sequence without DNA. Its table records around 550,000 distinct CDR3 sequences. Specimen: blood T cells: a sorted CD56 or NKG2C T cell subset, CD4+ or CD8+ T cells, or bulk PBMC T cells (not recorded which). All receptors come from a man younger than 35 in good health.

The chain links TRBV4-2 to TRBJ2-7. CDR1 is LGHNA, CDR2 YNFKEQ, per germline. This CDR3 is 14 amino acids long. The CDR3 spells CASSQGGAPGEQYF.

The chain joins TRBV12-3 or TRBV12-4 to TRBJ2-2; the D gene TCRdb calls, TRBD1, cannot be checked with no DNA. The CDR3 covers 16 residues. CDR3 in amino acids: CASTFGGTLNTGELFF.

The chain has TRBV4-2 and TRBJ1-3. CDR3 length equals 19 residues. Germline CDR1 is LGHNA and CDR2 is YNFKEQ. The CDR3 loop is CASSQPLIRAALTGNTIYF.

This chain connects TRBV27 to TRBJ2-2; the D call of TRBD2 rests on TCRdb alone, since no DNA is present to check it. This CDR3 is built from 16 residues. The germline V gene encodes CDR1 MNHEY and CDR2 SMNVEV (reference sequence). CDR3 amino acids: CASSYTSGRAIGELFF.

The chain couples TRBV3-1 to TRBJ1-2; without DNA, the TCRdb call of TRBD1 cannot be checked. The CDR3 is made up of 15 amino acids. Looked up from germline, CDR1 is LGHDT and CDR2 is YNNKEL (reference sequence). CDR3: CASSQRERTSYGYTF.

The chain joins TRBV5-1 to TRBJ2-5; TCRdb's assignment of TRBD1 cannot be checked, as there is no DNA. This CDR3 is built from 15 residues. Per germline, CDR1 SGHRS and CDR2 YFSETQ. The CDR3: CASQTSTGPKETQYF.

Here the CDR3 reads CASSLAGQAEQFF. The chain recombines TRBV11-2 with TRBJ2-1. Germline V gene sequence: CDR1 SGHAT, CDR2 FQNNGV. The CDR3 has 13 amino acids.

The chain couples TRBV5-1 to TRBJ2-2; as DNA is missing, the TRBD1 call by TCRdb cannot be tested. The CDR3 has 16 amino acids. Germline values: CDR1 SGHRS, CDR2 YFSETQ. CDR3 amino acids: CASSFTQGFDTGELFF.

This chain links TRBV5-1 with TRBJ2-5; the TRBD1 assignment by TCRdb is unverifiable without DNA. The CDR3 totals 13 residues. Per germline, CDR1 SGHRS and CDR2 YFSETQ. The CDR3 sequence: CASSRDREKTQYF.

This chain's CDR3 is CASSAGQGASYGYTF. This chain connects TRBV4-1 to TRBJ1-2; TCRdb's D call, TRBD1, is unchecked because there is no DNA. Germline values: CDR1 MGHRA, CDR2 YSYEKL. The CDR3 is 15 amino acids.

J is TRBJ2-2 and V is TRBV18; TCRdb's assignment of TRBD2 cannot be checked, as there is no DNA. The V gene's germline CDR1 is KGHSH and CDR2 LQKENI. This CDR3 is 15 amino acids long. CDR3 protein: CASSPIGLNTGELFF.